A selection of T cell receptor beta chains follows, all from one sample in a study of blood T cells in healthy people across ages. TCRdb re-derived calls from the 5' RACE reads in MiXCR, one entry per CDR3 protein. The sample has roughly 730,000 distinct CDR3 sequences, approximately 53% seen once. What was sequenced was blood. These receptors originate from a man aged 35 to 55 in good health. Both conserved end residues are part of each CDR3. Each record gives: V gene, clone size, CDR3 protein. Only some rows state a clone size, as once, few, many or a class for expanded clones.

>TRBV6-2/TRBV6-3|-
CASSPVKGADFSYEQFF
>TRBV7-9|once
CASSLASGNYGYTF
>TRBV10-3|few
CATLSRYGANVLTF
>TRBV5-1|-
CASSLGDRDADTRYF
>TRBV29-1|-
CSVEGQGNNQPQHF
>TRBV7-3|-
CASSSRTSGETQYF
>TRBV7-8|-
CASSLFSGASTDTQYF
>TRBV5-4|-
CASISGRSCYEQYF
>TRBV6-1|-
CASSLPGQGVLAKNIQYF
>TRBV2|-
CASLGGRANEQYF
>TRBV7-2|once
CASQGINEKLFF
>TRBV7-3|-
CASSLSGEHSPLHF
>TRBV19|-
CASTPVSGNAKNIQYF
>TRBV3-1|many
CASSAAGYGYTF
>TRBV11-2|-
CASSGLGTSGRPDTDTQYF
>TRBV10-3|-
CAISEQAGGEAFF
>TRBV9|-
CASSVTGATATNEKLFF
>TRBV12-3/TRBV12-4|-
CASSFLGEETLYF
>TRBV29-1|-
CSVSGVVVYTF
>TRBV4-1|-
CASSPTRGQPQHF
>TRBV2|-
CASRLSQGAYNEQFF
>TRBV29-1|-
CSAEISVTGRRYGYTF
>TRBV20-1|-
CSASQGNTEAFF
>TRBV20-1|-
CSARDHGSGANVLTF
>TRBV24-1|-
CATSDPQGSPLHF
>TRBV20-1|-
CSARVGRGDADTQYF
>TRBV5-1|-
CASSLSPTAAYGYTF
>TRBV11-1|-
CASSFRAGGFTEAFF
>TRBV4-3|-
CASSQLLGLAGYYNEQFF
>TRBV7-8|-
CASSVAGTDGYTF
>TRBV2|-
CASREQTGAQPQHF
>TRBV2|-
CASRTDYNEQFF
>TRBV28|-
CASRLTPPGLTDTQYF
>TRBV29-1|-
CSGKDWWQPSTDTQYF
>TRBV20-1|-
CSARPGLAGWHEQYF
>TRBV7-2|-
CASSLYRGEQYF